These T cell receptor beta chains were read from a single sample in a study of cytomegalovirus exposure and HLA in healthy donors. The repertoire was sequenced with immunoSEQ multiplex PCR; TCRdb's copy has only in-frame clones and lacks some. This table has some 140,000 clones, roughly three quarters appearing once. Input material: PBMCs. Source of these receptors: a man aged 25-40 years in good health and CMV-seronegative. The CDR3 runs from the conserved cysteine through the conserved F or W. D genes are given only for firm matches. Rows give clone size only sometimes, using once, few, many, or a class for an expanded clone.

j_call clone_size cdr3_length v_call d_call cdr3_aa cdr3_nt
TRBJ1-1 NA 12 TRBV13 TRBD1 CASSWTGPEAFF TGTGCCAGCAGTTGGACAGGTCCCGAAGCTTTCTTT
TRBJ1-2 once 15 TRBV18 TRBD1 CASSPTQGVNYGYTF TGTGCCAGCTCACCAACGCAGGGGGTTAACTATGGCTACACCTTC
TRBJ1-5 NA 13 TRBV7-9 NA CASSRDGNQPQHF TGTGCCAGCAGCCGCGACGGGAATCAGCCCCAGCATTTT
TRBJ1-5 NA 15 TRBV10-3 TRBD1 CAISAIQGANQPQHF TGTGCCATCAGTGCAATACAGGGGGCCAATCAGCCCCAGCATTTT
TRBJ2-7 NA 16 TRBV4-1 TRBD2 CASSQGTSGAYYEQYF TGCGCCAGCAGCCAAGGGACTAGCGGGGCCTATTACGAGCAGTACTTC
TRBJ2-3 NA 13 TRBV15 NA CATSSPVTDTQYF TGTGCCACCAGCAGCCCAGTCACAGATACGCAGTATTTT
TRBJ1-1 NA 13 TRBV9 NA CASAQAEGTEAFF TGTGCCAGCGCGCAGGCGGAGGGCACTGAAGCTTTCTTT
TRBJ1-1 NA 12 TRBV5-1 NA CASSSQGTEAFF TGCGCCAGCAGCTCGCAGGGCACTGAAGCTTTCTTT
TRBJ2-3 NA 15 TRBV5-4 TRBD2 CASSQGGAGTDTQYF TGTGCCAGCAGCCAGGGAGGGGCGGGCACAGATACGCAGTATTTT
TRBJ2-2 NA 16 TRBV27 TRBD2 CASRGLAGGNTGELFF TGTGCCAGCAGAGGACTAGCGGGAGGAAACACCGGGGAGCTGTTTTTT
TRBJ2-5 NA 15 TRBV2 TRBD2 CASSDGSGGRETQYF TGTGCCAGCAGTGATGGTAGCGGGGGGCGGGAGACCCAGTACTTC
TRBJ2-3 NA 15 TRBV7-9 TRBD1 CASSLGDRTTDTQYF TGTGCCAGCAGCTTAGGGGACAGGACCACAGATACGCAGTATTTT
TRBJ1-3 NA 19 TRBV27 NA CASSPLTGGNHNSGNTIYF TGTGCCAGCAGCCCCCTGACAGGAGGTAACCACAACTCTGGAAACACCATATATTTT
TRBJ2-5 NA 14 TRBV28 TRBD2 CASSSPGLAETQYF TGTGCCAGCAGTTCACCGGGACTAGCGGAGACCCAGTACTTC
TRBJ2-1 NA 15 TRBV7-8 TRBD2 CASSFGRGDYNEQFF TGTGCCAGCAGCTTTGGGAGGGGCGACTACAATGAGCAGTTCTTC
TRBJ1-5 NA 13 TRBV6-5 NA CASSPGSRQPQHF TGTGCCAGCAGTCCGGGGTCACGGCAGCCCCAGCATTTT
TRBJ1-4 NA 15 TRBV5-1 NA CASSRAGGAGEKLFF TGCGCCAGCAGCCGAGCCGGGGGGGCCGGGGAAAAACTGTTTTTT
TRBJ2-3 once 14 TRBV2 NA CASSARPGEDTQYF TGTGCCAGCAGTGCCCGACCCGGGGAAGATACGCAGTATTTT
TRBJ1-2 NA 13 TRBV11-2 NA CASSLTLGGGYTF TGTGCCAGCAGCTTAACCCTAGGAGGTGGCTACACCTTC
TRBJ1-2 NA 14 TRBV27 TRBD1 CASSSGQGAYGYTF TGTGCCAGCAGTTCCGGACAGGGGGCGTATGGCTACACCTTC
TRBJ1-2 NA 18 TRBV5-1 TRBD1 CASSHSNPTGKLLYGYTF TGCGCCAGCAGCCATTCCAATCCGACAGGGAAACTCCTCTATGGCTACACCTTC
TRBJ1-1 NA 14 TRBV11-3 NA CASSFSGADTEAFF TGTGCCAGCAGCTTCTCAGGGGCTGACACTGAAGCTTTCTTT
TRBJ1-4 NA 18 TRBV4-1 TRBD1 CASSQALLGQTINEKLFF TGCGCCAGCAGCCAAGCGCTACTGGGACAGACGATAAATGAAAAACTGTTTTTT
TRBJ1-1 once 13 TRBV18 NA CASSPTGNTEAFF TGTGCCAGCTCACCAACAGGGAACACTGAAGCTTTCTTT
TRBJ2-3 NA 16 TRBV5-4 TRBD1 CASSLRQGGSTDTQYF TGTGCCAGCAGCTTACGACAGGGGGGTAGCACAGATACGCAGTATTTT
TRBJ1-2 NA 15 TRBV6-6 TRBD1 CASSVPGQGIESYTF TGTGCCAGCAGTGTCCCGGGACAGGGCATCGAGAGCTACACCTTC
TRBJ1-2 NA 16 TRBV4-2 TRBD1 CASSQRALGGAYGYTF TGTGCCAGCAGCCAAAGAGCGTTAGGGGGCGCTTATGGCTACACCTTC
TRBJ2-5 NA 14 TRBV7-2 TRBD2 CASSLGTSGRAVNF TGTGCCAGCAGCTTAGGGACTAGCGGGAGGGCCGTTAACTTC
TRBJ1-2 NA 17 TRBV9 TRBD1 CASSADTPGTGVSGYTF TGTGCCAGCAGCGCCGACACCCCCGGGACAGGGGTTAGTGGCTACACCTTC
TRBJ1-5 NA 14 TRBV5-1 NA CASSPGSGDQPQHF TGCGCCAGCAGCCCCGGGTCGGGGGATCAGCCCCAGCATTTT
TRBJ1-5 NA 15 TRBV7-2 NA CASSLGFTDNQPQHF TGTGCCAGCAGCTTAGGGTTTACAGACAATCAGCCCCAGCATTTT
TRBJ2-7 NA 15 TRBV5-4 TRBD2 CASTQYRGGVDEQYF TGTGCCAGCACTCAATATCGGGGAGGGGTTGACGAGCAGTACTTC
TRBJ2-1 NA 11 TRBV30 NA CAVGGYNEQFF TGTGCCGTAGGGGGTTACAATGAGCAGTTCTTC
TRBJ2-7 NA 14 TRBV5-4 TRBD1 CASSFGTGLDEQYF TGTGCCAGCAGCTTTGGGACAGGATTGGACGAGCAGTACTTC
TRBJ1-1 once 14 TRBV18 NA CASSPPGMNTEAFF TGTGCCAGCTCACCCCCCGGGATGAACACTGAAGCTTTCTTT
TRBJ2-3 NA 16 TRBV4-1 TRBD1 CASSLTDRAGTDTQYF TGCGCCAGCAGCCTGACAGACAGGGCCGGCACAGATACGCAGTATTTT
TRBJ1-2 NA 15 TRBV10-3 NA CAISESSEGSYGYTF TGTGCCATCAGTGAGTCCTCTGAGGGTAGCTATGGCTACACCTTC
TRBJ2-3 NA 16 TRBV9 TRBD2 CASSVEKRGFSDTQYF TGTGCCAGCAGCGTAGAGAAGCGGGGGTTTTCAGATACGCAGTATTTT
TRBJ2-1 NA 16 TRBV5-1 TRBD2 CASSLLAGGGYNEQFF TGCGCCAGCAGCTTACTAGCGGGAGGGGGCTACAATGAGCAGTTCTTC
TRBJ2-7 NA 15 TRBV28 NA CASSLSTAGTPKEYF TGTGCCAGCAGTTTATCAACCGCCGGGACACCCAAGGAGTACTTC
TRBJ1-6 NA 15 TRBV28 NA CASSSRTAYNSPLHF TGTGCCAGCAGTTCCCGGACAGCCTATAATTCACCCCTCCACTTT
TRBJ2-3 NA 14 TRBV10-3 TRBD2 CAILAGGPTDTQYF TGTGCCATCCTAGCGGGAGGGCCGACTGATACGCAGTATTTT
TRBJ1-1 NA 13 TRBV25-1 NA CASSYTGIDKAFF TGTGCCAGCAGTTACACTGGAATCGACAAGGCTTTCTTT
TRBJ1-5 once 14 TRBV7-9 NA CSSSSSLGSQPQHF TGTTCCAGCAGCTCTTCCTTGGGCTCTCAGCCCCAGCATTTT
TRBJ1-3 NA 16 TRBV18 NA CASSPGRQSSGNTIYF TGTGCCAGCTCACCAGGACGACAGAGCTCTGGAAACACCATATATTTT
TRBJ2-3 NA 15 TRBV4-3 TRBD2 CASSQDLAGGGTQYF TGCGCCAGCAGCCAAGACCTAGCGGGAGGTGGTACGCAGTATTTT